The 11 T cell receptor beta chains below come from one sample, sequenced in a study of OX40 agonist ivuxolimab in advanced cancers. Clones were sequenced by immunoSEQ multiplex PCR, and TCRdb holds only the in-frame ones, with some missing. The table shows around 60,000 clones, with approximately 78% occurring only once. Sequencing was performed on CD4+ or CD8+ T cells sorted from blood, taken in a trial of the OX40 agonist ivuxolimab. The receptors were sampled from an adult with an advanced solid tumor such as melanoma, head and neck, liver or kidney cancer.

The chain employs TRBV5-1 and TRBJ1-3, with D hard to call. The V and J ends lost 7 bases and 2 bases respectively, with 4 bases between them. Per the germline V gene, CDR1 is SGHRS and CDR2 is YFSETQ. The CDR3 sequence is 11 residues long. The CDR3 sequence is CASDPGNTIYF. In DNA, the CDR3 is TGCGCCAGCGACCCTGGAAACACCATATATTTT.

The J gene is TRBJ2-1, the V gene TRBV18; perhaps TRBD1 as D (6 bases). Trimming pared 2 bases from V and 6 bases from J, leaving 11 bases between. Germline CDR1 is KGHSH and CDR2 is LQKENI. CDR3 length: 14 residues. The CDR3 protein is CASSPSGRGNEQFF. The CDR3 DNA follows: TGTGCCAGCTCACCATCGGGCAGGGGCAATGAGCAGTTCTTC.

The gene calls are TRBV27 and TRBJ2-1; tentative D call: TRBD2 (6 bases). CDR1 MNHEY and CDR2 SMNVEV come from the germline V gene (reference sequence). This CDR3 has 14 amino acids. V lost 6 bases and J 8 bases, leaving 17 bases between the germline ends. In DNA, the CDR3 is TGTGCCAGCAGACATAGGGGAGGAGTCTATGAGCAGTTCTTC. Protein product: CASRHRGGVYEQFF.

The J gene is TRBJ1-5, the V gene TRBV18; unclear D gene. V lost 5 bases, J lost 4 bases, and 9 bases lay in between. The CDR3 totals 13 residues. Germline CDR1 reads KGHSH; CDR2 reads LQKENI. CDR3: CASSGGTNQPQHF. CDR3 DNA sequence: TGTGCCAGCTCAGGAGGAACTAATCAGCCCCAGCATTTT.

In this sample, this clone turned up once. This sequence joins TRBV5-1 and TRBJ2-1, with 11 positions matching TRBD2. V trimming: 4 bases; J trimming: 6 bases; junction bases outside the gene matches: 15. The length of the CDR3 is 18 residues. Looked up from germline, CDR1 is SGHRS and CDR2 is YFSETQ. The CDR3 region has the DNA TGCGCCAGCAGCGTAACGGGACTAGCGGTCCCGGGGGCCAATGAGCAGTTCTTC. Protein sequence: CASSVTGLAVPGANEQFF.

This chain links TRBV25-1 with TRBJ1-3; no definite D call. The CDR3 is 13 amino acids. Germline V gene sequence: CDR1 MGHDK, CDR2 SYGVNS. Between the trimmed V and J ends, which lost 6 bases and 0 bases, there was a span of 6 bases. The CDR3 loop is CASRDYSGNTIYF. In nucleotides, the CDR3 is TGTGCCAGCAGGGATTACTCTGGAAACACCATATATTTT. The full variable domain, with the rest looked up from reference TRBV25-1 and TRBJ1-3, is EADIYQTPRYLVIGTGKKITLECSQTMGHDKMYWYQQDPGMELHLIHYSYGVNSTEKGDLSSESTVSRIRTEHFPLTLESARPSHTSQYLCASRDYSGNTIYFGEGSWLTVV.

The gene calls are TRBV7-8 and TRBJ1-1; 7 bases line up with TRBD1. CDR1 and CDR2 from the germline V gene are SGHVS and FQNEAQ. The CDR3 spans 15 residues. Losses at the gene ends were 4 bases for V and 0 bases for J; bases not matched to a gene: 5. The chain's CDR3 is CASSWRDSMNTEAFF. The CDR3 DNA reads TGTGCCAGCAGCTGGCGGGACAGCATGAACACTGAAGCTTTCTTT.

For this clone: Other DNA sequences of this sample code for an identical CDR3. The CDR3 here is CASSLGPGRGGAETQYF. The CDR3 DNA follows: TGTGCCAGCAGCTTGGGTCCGGGGCGGGGAGGGGCAGAGACCCAGTACTTC. This sequence joins TRBV7-3 and TRBJ2-5, with TRBD2 matching 7 bases. Per germline, CDR1 SGHTA and CDR2 FQGTGA. V was clipped by 3 bases and J by 4 bases; unmatched bases: 14. The CDR3 totals 17 residues.

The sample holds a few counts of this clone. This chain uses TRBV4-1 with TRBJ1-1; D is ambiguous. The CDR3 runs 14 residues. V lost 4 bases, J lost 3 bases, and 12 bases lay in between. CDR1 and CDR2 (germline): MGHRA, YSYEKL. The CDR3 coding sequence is TGCGCCAGCAGCCGCCCTACTGGGGACACTGAAGCTTTCTTT. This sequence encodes CASSRPTGDTEAFF.

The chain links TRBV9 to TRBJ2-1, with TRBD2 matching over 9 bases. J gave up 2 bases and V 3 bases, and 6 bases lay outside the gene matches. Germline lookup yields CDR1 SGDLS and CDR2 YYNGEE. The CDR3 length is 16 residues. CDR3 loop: CASSAGGLATYNEQFF. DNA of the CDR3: TGTGCCAGCAGCGCGGGTGGACTAGCGACCTACAATGAGCAGTTCTTC.

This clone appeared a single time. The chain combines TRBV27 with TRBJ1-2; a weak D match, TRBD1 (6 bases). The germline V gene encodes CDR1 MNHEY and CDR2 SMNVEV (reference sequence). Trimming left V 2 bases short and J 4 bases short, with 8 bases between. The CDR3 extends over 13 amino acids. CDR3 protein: CASSLAGAYGYTF. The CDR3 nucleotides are TGTGCCAGCAGTTTAGCAGGGGCCTATGGCTACACCTTC.